Each of the 25 T cell receptor beta chains below was sequenced from the same sample in a study of PD-L1 blockade in urothelial cancer. TCRdb keeps only in-frame clones here, not all; method: immunoSEQ multiplex PCR. The profile shows 48,000 or so clones, about 86% of them singletons. Sample time point: peripheral blood 6 weeks after treatment start. The sequences come from PBMCs, collected around atezolizumab (anti-PD-L1) treatment. These receptors all stem from a man aged 60 to 75 with urothelial cancer.

The V and J genes are TRBV9 and TRBJ2-7; weak D call: TRBD1 (7 bases). There are 14 residues in the CDR3. The V end lost 2 bases, the J end lost 1 base, and 10 bases lay between the germline ends. The germline gives CDR1 SGDLS, CDR2 YYNGEE. CDR3 DNA sequence: TGTGCCAGCAGCGTGGAGGGGGCTTCCTACGAGCAGTACTTC. It encodes CASSVEGASYEQYF.

This chain connects TRBV5-6 to TRBJ1-5; the D gene is possibly TRBD1 (5 bases). Germline V lookup: CDR1 SGHDT, CDR2 YYEEEE. V lost 3 bases and J 7 bases, leaving 11 bases between the germline ends. The CDR3 runs 13 residues. CDR3 sequence reads: CASSWGRVQPQHF. The CDR3 nucleotides read TGTGCCAGCAGCTGGGGCAGGGTCCAGCCCCAGCATTTT.

CDR3 nucleotide sequence: TGTGCCAGCACCCGACTAGCTTCCTACAATGAGCAGTTCTTC. It codes for CASTRLASYNEQFF. J is TRBJ2-1 and V is TRBV6-6; 7 nucleotides agree with TRBD2. Germline V gene lookup returns CDR1 MNHNY and CDR2 SVGAGI (reference sequence). The CDR3 totals 14 residues. After removal of 7 bases from V and 1 base from J, the junction contained 4 bases not matched to a gene.

Here the CDR3 DNA reads TGTGCCAGTAGTAGTACCCTGGCAGGGGGTGTTCAGCCCCAGCATTTT. Its translation: CASSSTLAGGVQPQHF. This sequence joins TRBV19 and TRBJ1-5, with 7 nucleotides matching TRBD1. V was clipped by 4 bases and J by 6 bases; unmatched bases: 12. Germline values: CDR1 LNHDA, CDR2 SQIVND (reference sequence). This CDR3 is 16 amino acids long.

The genes are TRBV11-2 and TRBJ2-1, with D uncertain. The V gene's germline CDR1 is SGHAT and CDR2 FQNNGV. The CDR3 has 16 amino acids. V was shortened by 1 base and J by 3 bases, with 13 bases between the two germline ends. CDR3: CASSLVRFKDYNEQFF. The CDR3 DNA reads as TGTGCCAGCAGCTTAGTGAGGTTCAAGGACTACAATGAGCAGTTCTTC.

The CDR3 sequence is CASSRTGTSYEQYF. The CDR3 nucleotides are TGTGCCAGCAGCAGGACAGGAACCTCCTACGAGCAGTACTTC. The chain links TRBV6-5 to TRBJ2-7, with 7 bases fitting TRBD1. V shed 6 bases and J 0 bases; nucleotides not matched to a gene: 5. Germline assignment: CDR1 MNHEY and CDR2 SVGAGI. CDR3 length equals 14 residues.

This clone was counted only a few times. This chain connects TRBV18 to TRBJ2-5, with D unresolved. CDR3 length: 13 residues. Per the germline V gene, CDR1 is KGHSH and CDR2 is LQKENI. Trimming shortened V by 0 bases and J by 4 bases, and 6 bases separated the two germline ends. CDR3 amino acids: CASSPPSLETQYF. The CDR3 region has the DNA TGTGCCAGCTCACCACCTAGCCTAGAGACCCAGTACTTC.

This sequence joins TRBV13 and TRBJ1-2, with a tentative D call TRBD1 (6 bases). CDR1 is PRHDT and CDR2 is FYEKMQ in the germline V gene (reference sequence). V lost 5 bases, J lost 2 bases, and 15 bases lay in between. The CDR3 has 15 amino acids. CDR3 nucleotides: TGTGCCAGCAGCGCATGGACAGACACCAACTATGGCTACACCTTC. The encoded protein is CASSAWTDTNYGYTF.

This chain uses TRBV7-9 with TRBJ2-1, with D maybe TRBD2 (5 bases). V dropped 2 bases and J dropped 0 bases, with 5 bases sitting between them. The CDR3 has 14 residues. Germline CDR1 reads SEHNR; CDR2 reads FQNEAQ (reference sequence). The CDR3 DNA reads as TGTGCCAGCAGCTTACGGGGCTCCTACAATGAGCAGTTCTTC. Translation gives CASSLRGSYNEQFF.

V usage is TRBV30 and J usage is TRBJ2-7, with 10 bases matching TRBD1. Unmatched junction bases numbered 8, after V lost 3 bases and J lost 6 bases. Germline loops: CDR1 GTSNPN, CDR2 SVGIG (reference sequence). This CDR3 region has 14 residues. The CDR3 region has the DNA TGTGCCTGGAGCCCTTCGACAGGGGGCCTCGAGCAGTACTTC. Its translation: CAWSPSTGGLEQYF.

CDR3 sequence (DNA): TGTGCCAGCAGCGTCGGCAGGGGGCTTTTATACGAGCAGTACTTC. It specifies CASSVGRGLLYEQYF. This chain joins TRBV9 and TRBJ2-7; TRBD1 matches at 8 bases. Germline CDR1 SGDLS, CDR2 YYNGEE. Trimming cost V 2 bases and J 4 bases; bases outside gene matches: 8. CDR3 size: 15 residues.

The V and J genes are TRBV6-5 and TRBJ1-4; D is ambiguous. The CDR3 sequence is 15 residues long. With 8 bases removed from V and 0 bases from J, the gap between germline ends came to 13 bases. Germline lookup yields CDR1 MNHEY and CDR2 SVGAGI. CDR3 sequence reads: CASRPYSATNEKLFF. The CDR3, as DNA: TGTGCCAGCCGCCCCTATAGCGCAACTAATGAAAAACTGTTTTTT.

This clone occurred a few times. This chain uses TRBV20-1 with TRBJ1-2; the D gene is possibly TRBD1 (6 bases). The V gene's germline CDR1 is DFQATT and CDR2 SNEGSKA (reference sequence). The CDR3 is 11 residues long. V lost 3 bases, J lost 8 bases, and 10 bases lay in between. The CDR3 nucleotides are TGCAGTGCTAGGGAGCAGGGGGGCTACACCTTC. Amino acids: CSAREQGGYTF.

J is TRBJ2-3 and V is TRBV28; 9 nucleotides line up with TRBD2. Germline V lookup: CDR1 MDHEN, CDR2 SYDVKM. The CDR3 contains 16 residues. The V segment lost 2 bases and the J segment 4 bases; nucleotides outside the gene matches: 7. In DNA, the CDR3 is TGTGCCAGCAGTTTAGGGGCGGGGGGGTTTGCAGATACGCAGTATTTT. Its protein is CASSLGAGGFADTQYF.

This chain links TRBV19 with TRBJ2-7; 12 bases are shared with TRBD1. The CDR3 runs 16 residues. V shed 6 bases, J shed 4 bases, and the junction held 10 bases outside the gene matches. Per the germline V gene, CDR1 is LNHDA and CDR2 is SQIVND (reference sequence). The CDR3 here is CASSPGTGGFRYEQYF. CDR3 nucleotide sequence: TGTGCCAGTAGCCCCGGGACAGGGGGCTTTCGATACGAGCAGTACTTC.

CDR3 sequence (DNA): TGTGCCAGTAACAGGGGAACAGAGAATGAGCAGTTCTTC. It encodes CASNRGTENEQFF. This chain joins TRBV19 and TRBJ2-1; 7 nucleotides align to TRBD1. The CDR3 spans 13 residues. V lost 7 bases and J lost 7; bases outside the gene matches: 7. Germline CDR1 and CDR2: LNHDA and SQIVND (reference sequence).

The chain recombines TRBV11-2 with TRBJ1-1, with D uncertain. Per the germline V gene, CDR1 is SGHAT and CDR2 is FQNNGV. V lost 1 base and J lost 1, with 7 bases in between. The CDR3 is 14 residues long. The chain's CDR3 is CASSLVYGNTEAFF. CDR3 DNA sequence: TGTGCCAGCAGCTTAGTTTACGGGAACACTGAAGCTTTCTTT.

This clone has a single count. The chain uses TRBV5-6 and TRBJ2-5, with D maybe TRBD1 (5 bases). The J call may be in error: the DNA end matches TRBJ2-7 better. This CDR3 is built from 13 residues. Germline CDR1 reads SGHDT; CDR2 reads YYEEEE. The DNA for the CDR3 is TGTGCCAGCAGCTTGGGACAGTCCTACGAGCAGTACTTC. Encoded protein: CASSLGQSYEQYF.

V gene TRBV4-2 combines with J gene TRBJ2-1; TRBD2 agrees at 8 bases. This CDR3 is 16 amino acids long. J lost 6 bases, V lost 1 base, and 8 bases had no gene match. In germline, CDR1 is LGHNA, CDR2 YNFKEQ. The CDR3 sequence is CASSQAGGASPNEQFF. The CDR3, as DNA: TGTGCCAGCAGCCAAGCCGGGGGGGCGTCCCCCAATGAGCAGTTCTTC.

The chain uses TRBV7-9 and TRBJ2-5; 7 nucleotides agree with TRBD1. Looked up from germline, CDR1 is SEHNR and CDR2 is FQNEAQ (reference sequence). J gave up 1 base and V 1 base, and 9 bases lay outside the gene matches. The CDR3 is made up of 17 amino acids. CDR3 nucleotide sequence: TGTGCCAGCAGCTTAGGGGCTGTCCGGGACAGCCAAGAGACCCAGTACTTC. Translation gives CASSLGAVRDSQETQYF.

The chain links TRBV6-6 to TRBJ1-2; 7 bases agree with TRBD1. The germline V gene has CDR1 MNHNY and CDR2 SVGAGI (reference sequence). The CDR3 runs 15 residues. The J segment lost 4 bases and the V segment lost 6 bases, leaving 11 bases of the junction unmatched. CDR3 region: CASRDRSNVGYGYTF. DNA for the CDR3: TGTGCCAGCAGGGACAGGTCCAATGTTGGCTATGGCTACACCTTC.

The chain combines TRBV6-1 with TRBJ2-2; 11 bases line up with TRBD2. CDR3 length equals 15 residues. In germline, CDR1 is MNHNS, CDR2 SASEGT. V lost 2 bases to trimming and J lost 6 bases; unmatched junction nucleotides: 2. The CDR3 is CASSELAGGPGELFF. CDR3 sequence (DNA): TGTGCCAGCAGTGAATTAGCGGGGGGGCCCGGGGAGCTGTTTTTT.

The CDR3 protein is CASSSTGVGQYF. For the CDR3, the DNA is TGTGCCAGCAGCTCGACAGGGGTTGGCCAGTACTTC. V is TRBV7-2 and J is TRBJ2-7; 8 positions match TRBD1. Trimming took 4 bases from V and 10 from J; bases not matched to a gene: 6. The CDR3 has 12 amino acids. From germline, CDR1 is SGHTA and CDR2 FQGNSA.

The CDR3: CASSLEKWRGELFF. The CDR3 DNA follows: TGTGCCAGCAGCTTAGAAAAGTGGCGGGGGGAGCTGTTTTTT. V gene TRBV7-3 combines with J gene TRBJ2-2; D gene unclear. Germline-derived CDR1 and CDR2 are SGHTA and FQGTGA. Trimming stripped 2 bases from V and 8 bases from J, with 12 bases between. The CDR3 contains 14 residues.

The DNA of the CDR3 is TGTGCCAGCAGCTTTACGACAGGGGCGGGCTATGGCTACACCTTC. This translates into CASSFTTGAGYGYTF. V gene TRBV11-2 combines with J gene TRBJ1-2; TRBD1 matches at 8 bases. The CDR3 has 15 residues. V lost 3 bases and J lost 4; bases outside the gene matches: 7. Germline CDR1 SGHAT, CDR2 FQNNGV.